These T cell receptor beta chains were read from a single sample in a study of blood T cell repertoires in COVID-19. Libraries were prepared by immunoSEQ multiplex PCR; TCRdb keeps only in-frame clonotypes and omits some of them. The sample consists of 150,000 or so clones, approximately 93% of them appearing once. The sequenced sample was peripheral blood. The receptors originated from a woman aged 60-75 years with COVID-19, enrolled during active disease. CDR3s include the opening cysteine and the closing phenylalanine or tryptophan. Fields, in order: V gene, clone size, D gene, CDR3 length, J gene, CDR3 DNA, CDR3 protein. A D gene is named only where the DNA matches it firmly. The size entry is marked missing in some rows and otherwise reads once, few, many or a size class.

V: TRBV18; size: .; D: .; length: 13; J: TRBJ1-2; DNA: TGTGCCAGCTCTCTACGACAGGACGGAGGCTACACCTTC; CDR3: CASSLRQDGGYTF
V: TRBV10-3; size: .; D: TRBD1; length: 12; J: TRBJ1-1; DNA: TGTGCCATCAGTGGCGGACAGGGCGAAGCTTTCTTT; CDR3: CAISGGQGEAFF
V: TRBV5-5; size: once; D: .; length: 13; J: TRBJ2-3; DNA: TGTGCCAGCAGCCCCTATGGGCAGGATACGCAGTATTTT; CDR3: CASSPYGQDTQYF
V: TRBV6-1; size: once; D: .; length: 13; J: TRBJ1-1; DNA: TGTGCCAGCAGTGAACAACGGAGGGTTGAAGCTTTCTTT; CDR3: CASSEQRRVEAFF
V: TRBV4-3; size: .; D: TRBD1; length: 16; J: TRBJ2-7; DNA: TGCGCCAGCAGCCAAGATGAGGGACAGGGGATCCACGAGCAGTACTTC; CDR3: CASSQDEGQGIHEQYF
V: TRBV3-1/TRBV3-2; size: .; D: .; length: 15; J: TRBJ1-1; DNA: TGTGCCAGCAGCCCCTCCGAGCTTCACAACACTGAAGCTTTCTTT; CDR3: CASSPSELHNTEAFF
V: TRBV19; size: .; D: .; length: 14; J: TRBJ2-5; DNA: TGTGCCAGTAGTCACGCAGGGTTGTTAGAGACCCAGTACTTC; CDR3: CASSHAGLLETQYF
V: TRBV7-6; size: .; D: TRBD2; length: 15; J: TRBJ2-1; DNA: TGTGCCAGCAGCTTACCACTAGCGGGGTACAATGAGCAGTTCTTC; CDR3: CASSLPLAGYNEQFF
V: TRBV4-3; size: once; D: TRBD1; length: 20; J: TRBJ2-3; DNA: TGCGCCAGCAGCCACGGCGGACAGGGTAGAATGAAGGCGACGTCAGATACGCAGTATTTT; CDR3: CASSHGGQGRMKATSDTQYF
V: TRBV7-9; size: .; D: TRBD1; length: 14; J: TRBJ1-1; DNA: TGTGCCAGCAGCGCGGGACAGTCGAACACTGAAGCTTTCTTT; CDR3: CASSAGQSNTEAFF
V: TRBV18; size: .; D: .; length: 13; J: TRBJ1-1; DNA: TGTGCCAGCACCGGAAGGGGGAATACTGAAGCTTTCTTT; CDR3: CASTGRGNTEAFF
V: TRBV4-3; size: .; D: TRBD1; length: 16; J: TRBJ1-6; DNA: TGCGCCAGCAGCCGCTCACGACAGGGGGCGAATTCACCCCTCCACTTT; CDR3: CASSRSRQGANSPLHF
V: TRBV19; size: .; D: .; length: 17; J: TRBJ1-2; DNA: TGTGCCAGTAGTAAATCCGGTCGGGACATCCTTAGGTATGGCTACACCTTC; CDR3: CASSKSGRDILRYGYTF
V: TRBV27; size: .; D: .; length: 13; J: TRBJ1-5; DNA: TGTGCCAGCAGTTTAGGGCCGGGCAGGGCCCAGCATTTT; CDR3: CASSLGPGRAQHF
V: TRBV2; size: .; D: .; length: 15; J: TRBJ1-6; DNA: TGTGCCAGCAGTGCCGGAGTAGATAATAATTCACCCCTCCACTTT; CDR3: CASSAGVDNNSPLHF
V: TRBV10-3; size: .; D: .; length: 14; J: TRBJ1-6; DNA: TGTGCCATCAGTGGGGCCCCCTATAATTCACCCCTCCACTTT; CDR3: CAISGAPYNSPLHF
V: TRBV11-3; size: .; D: .; length: 14; J: TRBJ1-2; DNA: TGTGCCAGCAGCTCGAAGGGAGATCACTATGGCTACACCTTC; CDR3: CASSSKGDHYGYTF
V: TRBV7-9; size: .; D: TRBD2; length: 16; J: TRBJ2-3; DNA: TGTGCCAGCAGCTTAGGTACTAGCGGGGGAGCAGATACGCAGTATTTT; CDR3: CASSLGTSGGADTQYF
V: TRBV12-3/TRBV12-4; size: .; D: .; length: 12; J: TRBJ2-2; DNA: TGTGCCAGCAGAGCGGAAACCGGGGAGCTGTTTTTT; CDR3: CASRAETGELFF
V: TRBV11-3; size: .; D: TRBD1; length: 14; J: TRBJ2-1; DNA: TGTGCCAGCAGCTTGGGACAGGGGTACAATGAGCAGTTCTTC; CDR3: CASSLGQGYNEQFF
V: TRBV9; size: .; D: TRBD2; length: 19; J: TRBJ2-5; DNA: TGTGCCAGCAGCGTAGGGATCTCGACTAGCGGCTATGGTAGAGAGACCCAGTACTTC; CDR3: CASSVGISTSGYGRETQYF
V: TRBV2; size: .; D: .; length: 13; J: TRBJ1-5; DNA: TGTGCCAGCACCCCTTTGAGCAATCAGCCCCAGCATTTT; CDR3: CASTPLSNQPQHF
V: TRBV28; size: .; D: TRBD1; length: 16; J: TRBJ1-2; DNA: TGTGCCAGCAGTTTAGGGGGACAGGGGACCATCTATGGCTACACCTTC; CDR3: CASSLGGQGTIYGYTF
V: TRBV3-1/TRBV3-2; size: .; D: .; length: 21; J: TRBJ1-5; DNA: TGTGCCAGCAGCCCCTGTGGTAGGGGCAGGGGCTTCACCCTCAGCAATCAGCCCCAGCATTTT; CDR3: CASSPCGRGRGFTLSNQPQHF
V: TRBV5-1; size: .; D: TRBD1; length: 16; J: TRBJ1-2; DNA: TGCGCCAGCAGCTTGATGGTGGACAGGGATCGCTATGGCTACACCTTC; CDR3: CASSLMVDRDRYGYTF
V: TRBV20-1; size: .; D: .; length: 11; J: TRBJ2-5; DNA: TGCAGTGCTACCAAGGGGGAGACCCAGTACTTC; CDR3: CSATKGETQYF
V: TRBV10-3; size: .; D: TRBD2; length: 16; J: TRBJ2-1; DNA: TGTGCCATCAACAGTGGGACTAGCGGGGTTAACAATGAGCAGTTCTTC; CDR3: CAINSGTSGVNNEQFF
V: TRBV2; size: once; D: .; length: 14; J: TRBJ2-1; DNA: TGTGCCAGCAGTGAATGGGCAGGGGCCAATGAGCAGTTCTTC; CDR3: CASSEWAGANEQFF
V: TRBV14; size: once; D: .; length: 14; J: TRBJ1-5; DNA: TGTGCCAGCAGGGAGGGATATAGCAATCAGCCCCAGCATTTT; CDR3: CASREGYSNQPQHF
V: TRBV6-6; size: .; D: TRBD1; length: 15; J: TRBJ1-4; DNA: TGTGCCAGCAGCCTCCGGGACAGGGGAAATGAAAAACTGTTTTTT; CDR3: CASSLRDRGNEKLFF
V: TRBV5-8; size: .; D: TRBD1; length: 13; J: TRBJ1-5; DNA: TGTGCCAGCATCTCCGACAGGGTTCAGCCCCAGCATTTT; CDR3: CASISDRVQPQHF
V: TRBV13; size: .; D: .; length: 16; J: TRBJ1-1; DNA: TGTGCCAGCAGCTTAGTGCGGCTAGGGGGGGCGGCTGAAGCTTTCTTT; CDR3: CASSLVRLGGAAEAFF
V: TRBV13; size: .; D: TRBD1; length: 14; J: TRBJ1-1; DNA: TGTGCCAGCAGCTCACAGGGGATGAACACTGAAGCTTTCTTT; CDR3: CASSSQGMNTEAFF